This T cell receptor (beta chain) is from a study of blood T cell repertoires in COVID-19. Per the study methods: Reference gene primer amplification yielded estimated nucleated cell counts. The repertoire was sequenced with immunoSEQ multiplex PCR; TCRdb's copy has only in-frame clones and lacks some. For V, J and clone size, that table is used; D and trimming come from the DNA. The table lists roughly 86,000 clones, about 80% of them singletons. Germline V lookup: CDR1 LGHDT, CDR2 YNNKEL (reference sequence). The V gene lost 0 bases and the J gene lost 8 bases, with 13 bases spanning the gap. The CDR3 consists of 14 residues.

This TCR was sampled from a woman aged 65 to 85 with acute or convalescent COVID-19. Sequencing was performed on peripheral blood. The chain couples TRBV3-1 (or the pseudogene TRBV3-2) to TRBJ1-1, with D perhaps TRBD1 (6 bases). CDR3 sequence reads: CASSQEYRVAEAFF. The DNA of the CDR3 is TGTGCCAGCAGCCAAGAATACAGGGTTGCCGAAGCTTTCTTT.